A single sample gave rise to the 15 T cell receptor beta chains below, sequenced in a study of cytomegalovirus exposure and HLA in healthy donors. The PCR was carried out with 60 Vbeta primers and 13 Jbeta primers. Only in-frame clones appear in the TCRdb table, and some are missing; sequencing was by immunoSEQ multiplex PCR. The sample records about 140,000 clones, nearly 90% being singletons. Sequencing input: PBMCs. Every receptor here comes from a woman in her thirties or forties in good health and CMV-seronegative.

This clone appeared once. This chain joins TRBV6-1 and TRBJ2-7; 8 bases agree with TRBD1. CDR1 and CDR2 (germline): MNHNS, SASEGT. V was clipped by 6 bases and J by 2 bases; unmatched bases: 9. This CDR3 spans 15 amino acids. The chain's CDR3 is CASSRQGMKAYEQYF. The CDR3 DNA is TGTGCCAGCAGCCGACAGGGGATGAAGGCCTACGAGCAGTACTTC.

In its sample, this clone was seen once. The V gene is TRBV7-2, the J gene TRBJ2-1; TRBD2 matches 8 bases. The CDR3 contains 18 residues. CDR1 SGHTA and CDR2 FQGNSA come from the germline V gene. V dropped 5 bases and J dropped 8; count of bases not matched to a gene: 20. CDR3 sequence: CASSPTGEERENGYEQFF. Written as DNA, the CDR3 is TGTGCCAGCAGCCCCACCGGGGAGGAGCGGGAGAATGGTTATGAGCAGTTCTTC.

Here the CDR3 reads CASSPGVSGSLETQYF. The DNA for the CDR3 is TGTGCCAGCAGCCCTGGGGTTAGCGGGAGTCTTGAGACCCAGTACTTC. The chain is built from TRBV5-4 and TRBJ2-5, with TRBD2 matching 9 bases. Looked up from germline, CDR1 is SGHNT and CDR2 is YYREEE (reference sequence). CDR3 length: 16 residues. The V and J ends lost 4 bases and 5 bases, in that order; junction bases with no gene match: 12.

The chain employs TRBV9 and TRBJ1-5; D unclear. This CDR3 comprises 14 residues. Between the trimmed V and J ends, which lost 0 bases and 3 bases, there was a span of 7 bases. Germline CDR1 is SGDLS and CDR2 is YYNGEE. This CDR3 reads CASSVGTVNQPQHF. CDR3 sequence (DNA): TGTGCCAGCAGCGTAGGAACAGTCAATCAGCCCCAGCATTTT.

The J gene is TRBJ1-1, the V gene TRBV19; TRBD1 matches 7 bases. J was trimmed by 1 base and V by 5 bases; bases with no gene match: 19. The CDR3 sequence is 19 residues long. CDR1 and CDR2 (germline): LNHDA, SQIVND (reference sequence). The CDR3 nucleotides are TGTGCCAGTAGTTGGAATATCCCGACGGCCAGGGGGGAGAACACTGAAGCTTTCTTT. It encodes CASSWNIPTARGENTEAFF.

The chain has TRBV18 and TRBJ2-3; D not certain. V was cut by 3 bases and J by 2 bases, with 15 bases left in between. The germline gives CDR1 KGHSH, CDR2 LQKENI. The CDR3 spans 16 residues. The CDR3, as DNA: TGTGCCAGCTCACCTAAGTACTCGCGGTTCACAGATACGCAGTATTTT. Translating gives CASSPKYSRFTDTQYF.

The rearrangement joins TRBV11-2 to TRBJ2-3; D is uncertain. Deletions cut 5 bases from V and 3 bases from J, with 9 bases between. This CDR3 contains 13 residues. Germline CDR1 and CDR2: SGHAT and FQNNGV. The CDR3 is CASSLAPTDTQYF. The CDR3 nucleotides read TGTGCCAGCAGCCTCGCGCCGACAGATACGCAGTATTTT.

The V and J genes are TRBV29-1 and TRBJ1-5; 11 bases line up with TRBD1. This CDR3 has 14 amino acids. The germline V gene has CDR1 SQVTM and CDR2 ANQGSEA. With 4 bases clipped from V and 3 bases from J, the junction kept 2 bases outside the gene matches. The CDR3 spells CSVGTGGINQPQHF. The CDR3 nucleotides read TGCAGCGTTGGGACAGGGGGCATCAATCAGCCCCAGCATTTT.

The V gene is TRBV29-1, the J gene TRBJ2-3; the D is unclear. V dropped 7 bases and J dropped 2 bases, with 10 bases sitting between them. CDR3 length equals 12 residues. Germline loops: CDR1 SQVTM, CDR2 ANQGSEA. The CDR3 reads CSAETNTDTQYF. The CDR3 DNA reads TGCAGCGCGGAGACCAACACAGATACGCAGTATTTT.

The gene calls are TRBV6-6 and TRBJ2-7; 9 positions agree with TRBD1. V lost 5 bases to trimming and J lost 5 bases; unmatched junction nucleotides: 7. This CDR3 has 14 amino acids. Germline values: CDR1 MNHNY, CDR2 SVGAGI (reference sequence). As DNA, the CDR3 is TGTGCCAGCAGTCCCACGGACAGGGGCAACGAGCAGTACTTC. This encodes CASSPTDRGNEQYF.

The CDR3 DNA sequence: TGTGCCAGCAGCACTAATAGCGGGACGGAGACCCAGTACTTC. It codes for CASSTNSGTETQYF. This chain uses TRBV7-3 with TRBJ2-5; 8 bases are a match to TRBD2. V lost 5 bases and J lost 5; bases outside the gene matches: 7. The CDR3 has 14 residues. From germline, CDR1 is SGHTA and CDR2 FQGTGA.

The chain carries TRBV6-4 and TRBJ2-7; 7 nucleotides line up with TRBD2. CDR1 and CDR2 from the germline V gene are MRHNA and SNTAGT. J lost 6 bases, V lost 3 bases, and 8 bases had no gene match. The CDR3 is made up of 14 amino acids. The CDR3 protein is CASSEAGETGEQYF. The CDR3 bases are TGTGCCAGCAGTGAGGCGGGAGAAACCGGCGAGCAGTACTTC.

This chain joins TRBV4-2 and TRBJ2-7, with TRBD2 matching 7 bases. This CDR3 has 15 residues. J lost 3 bases, V lost 2 bases, and 7 bases had no gene match. Germline lookup yields CDR1 LGHNA and CDR2 YNFKEQ. CDR3 sequence: CASSQLGGGSYEQYF. For the CDR3, the DNA is TGTGCCAGCAGCCAACTTGGAGGCGGGAGCTACGAGCAGTACTTC.

V gene TRBV7-3 combines with J gene TRBJ2-3; TRBD2 is a possible D gene (6 bases). The CDR3 is made up of 13 amino acids. Germline values: CDR1 SGHTA, CDR2 FQGTGA. Trimming removed 4 bases at V and 6 bases at J, with 11 bases between. The DNA of the CDR3 is TGTGCCAGCAGCTCCCCGGCGGGGGATACGCAGTATTTT. Protein product: CASSSPAGDTQYF.

The chain carries TRBV27 and TRBJ1-2; 8 positions match TRBD1. Per the germline V gene, CDR1 is MNHEY and CDR2 is SMNVEV (reference sequence). There are 14 residues in the CDR3. The J segment lost 5 bases and the V segment lost 6 bases, leaving 8 bases of the junction unmatched. CDR3 DNA: TGTGCCAGCAGGGGGGGGACAGGAAGGTATGGCTACACCTTC. Translated, it gives CASRGGTGRYGYTF.